The clone carrying this T cell receptor (beta chain) occurred a few times. Its antigen is undetermined. Unique molecular identifier tags were affixed to discrete cDNA molecules. One entry per CDR3 protein, called by TCRdb with MiXCR from the 5' RACE reads. The table has nearly 50,000 distinct CDR3 sequences, about 6% seen once. This sample is part of a study of early T cells in non-severe SARS-CoV-2 infection. Overall study: Sequencing targeted bulk RNA from unsorted whole blood, leaving chains unpaired. Study-level results: Anti-spike CD8 specificities were favored by VDJdb matching, whose results missed private and CD4 specificities.

This CDR3 is built from 16 residues. Germline values: CDR1 SGHTA, CDR2 FQGNSA. Trimming stripped 5 bases from V and 4 bases from J, with 18 bases between. The specimen comprised whole blood, sampled at baseline. The TCR was taken from an adult who was a healthcare worker with PCR-confirmed SARS-CoV-2 infection or an uninfected control (not recorded which). The chain recombines TRBV7-2 with TRBJ2-1, with no clear D. CDR3 nucleotide sequence: TGTGCCAGCAGCCACCCGCAGGCCCCGCGGTACAATGAGCAGTTCTTC. It translates to CASSHPQAPRYNEQFF.